The entry below gives a single TCR beta chain sequence along with its context. Its target antigen remains unknown. No quality values exist for individual bases; no much larger clone is one base distant. Trimming removed 3 bases from V and 1 base from J, leaving 6 bases between the germline ends. The CDR3 runs 13 amino acids, cysteine and phenylalanine included. Of all the DNA, just the CDR3 is kept, 39 bases in frame from base 1. Per the germline V gene (reference sequence), LNHDA is the CDR1 and SQIVND is the CDR2. The data were taken from a study of T cell responses to AZD1222 COVID-19 vaccine listed by TCRdb under 2021. Describing the broader study: A total of 233 trial participants underwent TCR sequencing, of whom nearly 210 had received two doses of AZD1222 and around 26 had received two doses of the MenACWY control vaccine. Trial participants were enrolled into age subgroups of 18-55, 56-69 and 70-plus years, which contained approximately 150, 28 and 58 TCR-sequenced participants, respectively.

Beyond this particular receptor, the publication reports: The vaccine-associated CD4 TCRs covered the entire spike protein, and the dominant responses fell in regions 160-218 and 743-854. Conclusions about previously exposed vaccinees were limited because only a handful of AZD1222 recipients were SARS-CoV-2 seropositive at baseline. Most participants were white British and females outnumbered males, and the authors suggested that clonal diversity may have been underestimated. No day 14 peak-response samples were available, so repertoires were characterized only after the peak T cell response. In the small 56-69-year group, the increase in depth fell short of significance, most likely because of low power. Epitopes outside the regions mutated in the B.1.351 and B.1.1.7 variants were reportedly recognized by nearly half of the unique spike-specific TCRs. After two AZD1222 doses, spike-specific TCR breadth and depth were significantly higher than at day 0 and than in MenACWY recipients.

The sample's time point label, decoded: baseline before first vaccination. The sample's treatment or condition label, in plain terms: meningococcal conjugate vaccine given as trial control. Vaccinee samples were obtained from the UK trials COV001 and COV002, which included a single-blind randomized controlled phase 2/3 trial of AZD1222 (ChAdOx1 nCoV-19) in healthy adults. For TCRbeta chain sequencing, PBMC samples from trial participants were taken at day 0 and at day 28 after the second dose. The CDR3 regions of human TCRbeta chains were analyzed by immunosequencing. As for the original processing: Repertoire TCRs were checked for matches against a reference library of SARS-CoV-2-specific TCRs that had been generated using the MIRA antigen-specificity platform. Breadth meant the fraction of unique TCRs that were SARS-CoV-2-associated, whereas depth meant the fraction of total T cells that were SARS-CoV-2-associated. Using the MIRA data, each spike-specific TCR was assigned both to the spike region to which the TCR was reactive and to a CD4 or CD8 class. Log10-transformed breadth and depth values were compared by one-way ANOVA with Sidak's multiple comparisons tests. TCRdb provides this immuneACCESS table in a form limited to in-frame rearrangements. Some clones are lacking; in checked studies, under half of them reflect an unresolved V gene, and why the rest are absent is not known. The DNA was the basis for D and trimming; V, J and clone size are from that table. The sample data list some 100,000 clones, and about 87% of these were observed just once. Of the sample, 4.2% is held by the ten largest clones.

Recombination joined TRBV19 with TRBJ1-1; no D gene call is confident. The sequencing here drew on peripheral blood, taken on day 0 of MenACWY control vaccination. The clonotype comes from an adult in good health. The sequence in DNA is TGTGCCAGTAGTATTACGGCGAACACTGAAGCTTTCTTT. It codes for CASSITANTEAFF.